This entry is about one T cell receptor (beta chain). The antigen it binds to is not known. No much larger clone is present one base from it, and per-base qualities are unavailable. Its CDR3 holds 12 amino acids, cysteine through phenylalanine. The entry retains the CDR3 DNA only, 36 bases that are in frame from base 1. Trimming removed 10 bases from V and 5 bases from J; the gene matches leave 6 bases unexplained. In the germline V gene, CDR1 corresponds to MNHEY and CDR2 to SVGEGT. Hyperthyroidism patients were aged 18 to 65 years and newly diagnosed, with disease duration of less than 2 months. Exclusion was applied to patients with uncontrolled infections, other autoimmune diseases, pregnancy or lactation. Diagnoses were established on the basis of clinical symptoms, serum thyroxine and TRAb, thyroid ultrasound, and orbital computed tomography. Blood from progressor patients was drawn when they were first diagnosed with hyperthyroidism, before any ophthalmopathy symptoms appeared. PBMCs were separated from over 9 ml of fresh peripheral blood using Ficoll-Paque density gradient centrifugation. Progressor patients were initially diagnosed with Graves' hyperthyroidism and developed ophthalmopathy during follow-up. Total RNA was extracted with Trizol reagent, and quality was checked on an Agilent 2100 Bioanalyzer.

TCR beta CDR3 regions were amplified from RNA transcripts. The TCR CDR3 was subjected to a first round of RT-PCR using the HTBI primer set and the Qiagen OneStep RT-PCR kit. The libraries were constructed in a second round of multiplex PCR and then size-selected and purified. The libraries were sequenced on an Illumina HiSeq2000 using paired-end 100 bp reads. Processing in the source paper ran as follows. SOAPnuke was used to process the raw data, with reads discarded if the reads contained adapters or uncalled bases, had a mean Phred below 15, or lacked an exact constant-primer or identifier match. COPE v1.2.5 was used to merge the high-quality paired reads, and each unique nucleotide sequence was defined as a clonotype. Clonotypes were aligned to IMGT TRBV, TRBD and TRBJ reference segments using MiTCR v1.1. Analysis was restricted to V-J combinations with a frequency above 0.0001, which covered roughly 99% of repertoires. The TCS score was defined as the ratio of F50 (clonal expansion) to E x V (chaos), calculated using BLOSUM62-based TCRdist between CDR3 peptides within each V-J. Welch's t-statistics and random forest reduced roughly 500 V-J features to roughly 13, which were used in a naive Bayes classifier (R e1071). TCRdb reworked the public reads: Q25 trimming with fastp, MiXCR clone assembly, productive beta chains retained. Rows matching on CDR3 protein sequence are summarized as one entry with the most common DNA and genes. The V and J calls reflect TCRdb's pipeline rather than the authors' work. Here the sample has over 250,000 distinct CDR3 sequences; approximately 26% occur a single time. Jointly, the top ten make up over 25% of the sample.

The data belong to a study of T cells in Graves' hyperthyroidism and ophthalmopathy (dated by TCRdb to the late 2010s). The study in broad terms: Peripheral blood samples were taken at initial diagnosis, before any treatment was given. To identify distinguishing TCR V-J signatures, a discovery cohort of about 100 patients was used, comprising 43 with Graves' ophthalmopathy and around 57 with stable Graves' hyperthyroidism. Prospective prediction of ophthalmopathy was tested in an independent validation cohort consisting of about 20 hyperthyroidism patients and 15 to 17 patients who later progressed to ophthalmopathy. For training and testing, the approximately 97 patients in the discovery cohort were randomly divided in a 7:3 ratio. The study also compared thyroid tissue and blood T-cell repertoires from a handful of Graves' hyperthyroidism patients. After sampling, hyperthyroidism patients received methimazole starting at 30 mg daily, and ophthalmopathy patients received high-dose intravenous methylprednisolone. According to the paper, TCR Vbeta CDR3 sequencing was carried out on over 130 peripheral blood samples, which came from under 50 ophthalmopathy, 70 to 80 hyperthyroidism and around 17 progressor patients. What the study reported, not specific to this receptor: Sample size was not statistically predetermined, and blinding of investigators to group allocation was not performed. Most expanded thyroid clonotypes (frequency above 0.001) were also found in blood, which suggests that blood repertoires may mirror thyroid immune responses. During validation, the model predicted progression to ophthalmopathy a median of about 6.5 months ahead of onset, with more than 55% sensitivity and less than 85% specificity. Ophthalmopathy was separated from stable hyperthyroidism by a 13 V-J signature model, with around 90% sensitivity and just over 81% specificity obtained in cross-validation and 80%/75% obtained in testing.

This TCR was recovered from a man in his forties with Graves' hyperthyroidism that later progressed to Graves' ophthalmopathy. Sequencing was carried out using blood. The chain employs TRBV6-2 or TRBV6-3 and TRBJ1-2; the junction holds 8 bases that match TRBD1. The CDR3 protein: CATDRGGYGYTF. The DNA sequence reads TGTGCCACCGACAGGGGTGGTTATGGCTACACCTTC.